The 28 T cell receptor beta chains reported below all come from one sample, sequenced in a study of blood T cells in healthy people across ages (dated by TCRdb to the mid-2010s). Library method: 5' RACE. TCRdb records Illumina HiSeq 2500 as the sequencer. The second PCR ran for about 7 to 11 cycles and used a J-beta primer mix along with a sample-barcoded 5' primer. TCRdb trimmed the raw reads at Q25, called clones with MiXCR and kept productive beta chains. Each CDR3 protein gets just one entry, which takes the most common genes and DNA from the rows behind it. The sample table records hundreds of thousands of distinct CDR3 sequences; 49% of these occur just once. The ten largest clones add up to around a third of the sample. What was sequenced was blood. These receptors originate from a woman aged 60-70 years in good health.

This clonotype has more than one count but fewer than ten. The V gene is TRBV6-4, the J gene TRBJ1-6, with D unresolved. Trimming removed 3 bases from V and 9 bases from J, with 12 bases in between. Germline V gives CDR1 MRHNA, CDR2 SNTAGT. The CDR3 loop spans 14 amino acids. CDR3 bases: TGTGCCAGCAGTGAGTCGGGTTTCGGTTCACCCCTCCACTTT. Protein product: CASSESGFGSPLHF.

This chain connects TRBV14 to TRBJ2-5, with 7 bases aligning to TRBD1. The length of the CDR3 is 15 residues. V shed 4 bases and J 5 bases; nucleotides not matched to a gene: 10. Germline V gives CDR1 SGHDN, CDR2 FVKESK. The CDR3 DNA follows: TGTGCCAGCAGCCCCGGACAGGCCGCAAGGGAGACCCAGTACTTC. This gives the protein CASSPGQAARETQYF.

Ten or more counts support this clonotype. This may be a read error: a much more frequent sequence differs by one nucleotide. The chain has TRBV7-3 and TRBJ2-5; 12 bases fit TRBD2. The CDR3 has 15 residues. CDR1 is SGHTA, CDR2 FQGTGA, per germline. V lost 5 bases to trimming and J lost 11 bases; unmatched junction nucleotides: 12. CDR3 nucleotide sequence: TGTGCCAGCAGCCGCCTAGCGGGAGGGGTCGATGAGCAGTACTTC. It yields the protein CASSRLAGGVDEQYF.

Details on this clonotype: A clone one base away is much larger, so this may be a read error. The J gene is TRBJ2-7, the V gene TRBV2, with D unresolved. The V gene's germline CDR1 is SNHLY and CDR2 FYNNEI. The CDR3 extends over 12 amino acids. V lost 4 bases to trimming and J lost 7 bases, with 11 bases between them. CDR3 DNA: TGTGCCAGCAGTGGGGCAGCGTCTGAGCAGTACTTC. Residues: CASSGAASEQYF.

In its sample, this clonotype was seen a few times. The rearrangement uses TRBV20-1 and TRBJ2-1, with TRBD2 matching over 10 bases. The ends lost 1 base at V and 3 bases at J; junction bases unmatched: 24. Germline lookup yields CDR1 DFQATT and CDR2 SNEGSKA (reference sequence). The CDR3 consists of 22 residues. The DNA for the CDR3 is TGCAGTGCTAGAGTCGCTTGGGTCTCGGTACTAGCGGGACAAAGGGACTACAATGAGCAGTTCTTC. It codes for CSARVAWVSVLAGQRDYNEQFF.

In its sample, this clonotype was seen a few times. The chain has TRBV12-3 or TRBV12-4 and TRBJ2-2; 11 bases agree with TRBD2. This CDR3 spans 17 amino acids. J gave up 1 base and V 4 bases, and 5 bases lay outside the gene matches. The CDR3 nucleotides are TGTGCCAGCAGTTCAGGGACTAGCGGAATGAACACCGGGGAGCTGTTTTTT. This translates into CASSSGTSGMNTGELFF.

This clonotype was counted a few times. The V gene is TRBV7-2, the J gene TRBJ2-3, with unresolved D. Trimming took off 5 bases at V and 3 bases at J, with 24 bases between the two ends. The CDR3 runs 18 residues. CDR1 is SGHTA and CDR2 is FQGNSA in the germline V gene. DNA of the CDR3: TGTGCCAGCAGCCCGCGACCCCTTTCGGTAGCTAGAACAGATACGCAGTATTTT. Its protein product is CASSPRPLSVARTDTQYF.

The rearrangement joins TRBV28 to TRBJ1-1; D perhaps matches TRBD1 (5 bases). The V end was cut by 8 bases, the J end by 1 base, with 17 bases between. Germline CDR1 MDHEN, CDR2 SYDVKM. This CDR3 is 15 amino acids long. This chain's CDR3 is CASGFPDRENTEAFF. The CDR3 region has the DNA TGTGCCAGCGGCTTCCCAGACAGAGAGAACACTGAAGCTTTCTTT.

This clonotype was found a few times. The rearrangement joins TRBV7-2 to TRBJ2-3; D might be TRBD1 (6 bases). V shed 5 bases and J shed 6 bases, with 21 bases lying between them. CDR1 is SGHTA, CDR2 FQGNSA, per germline. The CDR3 is made up of 16 amino acids. This CDR3 is CASSDRRQGRQDTQYF. DNA for the CDR3: TGTGCCAGCAGCGACCGCCGGCAGGGGCGTCAGGATACGCAGTATTTT. Full variable domain (remainder filled in from reference TRBV7-2 and TRBJ2-3): GAGVSQSPSNKVTEKGKDVELRCDPISGHTALYWYRQSLGQGLEFLIYFQGNSAPDKSGLPSDRFSAERTGGSVSTLTIQRTQQEDSAVYLCASSDRRQGRQDTQYFGPGTRLTVL.

The gene calls are TRBV6-2 or TRBV6-3 and TRBJ2-3; TRBD1 matches at 9 bases. Germline CDR1 MNHEY, CDR2 SVGEGT. With 5 bases clipped from V and 0 bases from J, the junction kept 3 bases outside the gene matches. The CDR3 spans 15 residues. The CDR3 DNA is TGTGCCAGCAGTCGGGACAGGGTGAGCACAGATACGCAGTATTTT. Its translation is CASSRDRVSTDTQYF.

This clonotype appeared a few times. The V gene is TRBV11-1, the J gene TRBJ2-5; D gene ambiguous. The CDR3 totals 15 residues. With 4 bases removed from V and 5 bases from J, the gap between germline ends came to 17 bases. Germline lookup yields CDR1 SGHAT and CDR2 FQDESV (reference sequence). CDR3 DNA sequence: TGTGCCAGCAGCTCCCGAGACTTGCACCGGGAGACCCAGTACTTC. It translates to CASSSRDLHRETQYF.

V and J are TRBV7-6 and TRBJ2-1, with 14 bases fitting TRBD2. The V gene's germline CDR1 is SGHVS and CDR2 FNYEAQ. The CDR3 length is 20 residues. V was clipped by 3 bases and J by 8 bases; unmatched bases: 18. The CDR3: CASSFYTSTGTSGRRDEQFF. DNA for the CDR3: TGTGCCAGCAGCTTTTACACCTCTACAGGGACTAGCGGGAGAAGGGATGAGCAGTTCTTC.

About this clonotype itself: An end of the junction differs from the germline gene, which may be a read error. The rearrangement joins TRBV27 to TRBJ2-5, with D unresolved. The CDR3 spans 14 residues. CDR1 is MNHEY and CDR2 is SMNVEV in the germline V gene (reference sequence). The CDR3 region is CASSLRRFQEAQYF. CDR3 DNA sequence: TGTGCCAGCAGTTTAAGGCGGTTCCAAGAGGCCCAGTACTTC.

The table lists this clonotype with a few counts. V gene TRBV24-1 combines with J gene TRBJ1-4; TRBD1 is a possible D gene (5 bases). V was cut by 2 bases and J by 7 bases, with 13 bases left in between. The CDR3 totals 15 residues. Germline CDR1 is KGHDR and CDR2 is SFDVKD. CDR3 in DNA: TGTGCCACCAGTGATTCCCGGCAGGGCGGTGAAAAACTGTTTTTT. It specifies CATSDSRQGGEKLFF.

Comments on this clonotype: A read error may account for a junction end that differs from germline. The chain combines TRBV7-2 with TRBJ1-5; D may be TRBD1 (5 bases). Per the germline V gene, CDR1 is SGHTA and CDR2 is FQGNSA. This CDR3 contains 13 residues. As DNA, the CDR3 is TGTGCCAGCACCGCGACAGCAAATCAGCCCCTGCATTTT. Translation gives CASTATANQPLHF.

This clonotype was found once. The chain is built from TRBV20-1 and TRBJ2-1; TRBD2 agrees at 11 bases. CDR1 is DFQATT, CDR2 SNEGSKA, per germline (reference sequence). The CDR3 contains 16 residues. V trimming: 0 bases; J trimming: 7 bases; junction bases outside the gene matches: 8. The CDR3 loop is CSARDPATSGVNEQFF. CDR3 in DNA: TGCAGTGCTAGAGATCCAGCGACTAGCGGGGTTAATGAGCAGTTCTTC.

The chain couples TRBV4-2 to TRBJ2-3; 8 nucleotides align to TRBD2. This CDR3 has 18 amino acids. J was trimmed by 2 bases and V by 2 bases; bases with no gene match: 12. Germline V gene data show CDR1 as LGHNA and CDR2 as YNFKEQ. Written as DNA, the CDR3 is TGTGCCAGCAGCCAACAACCCCCGGGACTAGTTTACACAGATACGCAGTATTTT. Its translation: CASSQQPPGLVYTDTQYF.

The genes are TRBV10-3 and TRBJ2-1; perhaps TRBD2 as D (5 bases). V was pared by 11 bases and J by 2 bases, with 13 bases between. Per the germline V gene, CDR1 is ENHRY and CDR2 is SYGVKD. CDR3 length: 13 residues. Here the CDR3 DNA reads TGTGCCGCTGCGGGCCACACCTACAATGAGCAGTTCTTC. Residues: CAAAGHTYNEQFF.

Comment on this clonotype: Germline and junction disagree at one end, which may indicate a read error. The chain combines TRBV3-1 with TRBJ2-5, with 8 bases lining up with TRBD2. Germline values: CDR1 LGHDT, CDR2 YNNKEL (reference sequence). This CDR3 comprises 13 residues. CDR3 coding DNA: TGTGCCGGCAGCCTCGGGAGGGTGGAGACCCAGTACTTC. Protein product: CAGSLGRVETQYF.

This clonotype came up once. The chain links TRBV27 to TRBJ2-7; the D gene could be TRBD1 or TRBD2 (5 bases each). The germline V and J ends were trimmed by 7 bases and 6 bases, with 19 bases remaining between them. Per germline, CDR1 MNHEY and CDR2 SMNVEV (reference sequence). The CDR3 totals 14 residues. This chain's CDR3 is CASTPRGASSEQYF. CDR3 nucleotide sequence: TGTGCCAGCACCCCCCGAGGGGCTTCTAGCGAGCAGTACTTC.

This clonotype was recorded at least ten times. This chain connects TRBV7-2 to TRBJ1-4; the D is unclear. The CDR3 length is 14 residues. V lost 1 base, J lost 7 bases, and 10 bases lay in between. Germline CDR1 and CDR2: SGHTA and FQGNSA. In DNA, the CDR3 is TGTGCCAGCAGCTTAGGAGGTAGCGCTGAAAAACTGTTTTTT. This encodes CASSLGGSAEKLFF.

The J gene is TRBJ2-3, the V gene TRBV5-1; TRBD2 matches at 8 bases. Germline values: CDR1 SGHRS, CDR2 YFSETQ. CDR3 size: 16 residues. Trimming at V came to 4 bases and at J to 2 bases, leaving 9 bases not matched to a gene. The CDR3 DNA reads TGCGCCAGCAGCAGAGCGGGAGATATCGACACAGATACGCAGTATTTT. Protein product: CASSRAGDIDTDTQYF.

The chain recombines TRBV7-9 with TRBJ1-2, with TRBD1 as a possible D gene (5 bases). Deletions cut 2 bases from V and 4 bases from J, with 11 bases between. CDR3 length: 14 amino acids. Germline V gives CDR1 SEHNR, CDR2 FQNEAQ (reference sequence). In nucleotides, the CDR3 is TGTGCCAGCAGCTTACCAGGGTCCCCCTATGGCTACACCTTC. Protein product: CASSLPGSPYGYTF.

The chain uses TRBV20-1 and TRBJ1-5, with D possibly TRBD1 on 6 matching bases. Trimming took 3 bases from V and 0 from J, leaving 9 bases between them. Germline V gene lookup returns CDR1 DFQATT and CDR2 SNEGSKA (reference sequence). CDR3 length: 14 amino acids. CDR3 in amino acids: CSASRGLSNQPQHF. Here the CDR3 DNA reads TGCAGTGCTAGCAGGGGCCTTAGCAATCAGCCCCAGCATTTT.

The chain combines TRBV20-1 with TRBJ1-2; D unclear. Germline values: CDR1 DFQATT, CDR2 SNEGSKA (reference sequence). The CDR3 loop spans 15 amino acids. V shed 0 bases and J shed 5 bases, with 16 bases lying between them. DNA for the CDR3: TGCAGTGCTAGAGATTCCTGGACGGATGTTTATGGCTACACCTTC. Its protein is CSARDSWTDVYGYTF.

The chain uses TRBV29-1 and TRBJ1-1; 7 bases fit TRBD1. V shed 4 bases, J shed 10 bases, and the junction held 9 bases outside the gene matches. Per germline, CDR1 SQVTM and CDR2 ANQGSEA. This CDR3 contains 12 residues. The CDR3 protein is CSVAGSDRVAFF. The CDR3 DNA is TGCAGCGTTGCGGGTAGTGACAGGGTAGCTTTCTTT. The whole variable domain, remainder taken from reference TRBV29-1 and TRBJ1-1, is SAVISQKPSRDICQRGTSLTIQCQVDSQVTMMFWYRQQPGQSLTLIATANQGSEATYESGFVIDKFPISRPNLTFSTLTVSNMSPEDSSIYLCSVAGSDRVAFFGQGTRLTVV.

The V and J genes are TRBV7-8 and TRBJ2-4; D may match TRBD1 or TRBD2 (6 bases each). Germline V gene sequence: CDR1 SGHVS, CDR2 FQNEAQ. This CDR3 is 15 amino acids long. Trimming shortened V by 4 bases and J by 9 bases, and 19 bases separated the two germline ends. Here the CDR3 DNA reads TGTGCCAGCAGCTCGGGAGACAGGCTATCTTCCATTCAGTACTTC. Its protein product is CASSSGDRLSSIQYF.

This clonotype was counted a few times. The rearrangement uses TRBV7-2 and TRBJ1-2, with TRBD1 as a possible D gene (6 bases). Germline assignment: CDR1 SGHTA and CDR2 FQGNSA. V was cut by 4 bases and J by 5 bases, with 14 bases left in between. CDR3 length: 14 amino acids. In DNA, the CDR3 is TGTGCCAGCAGCTACAGGGAGACAGGATATGGCTACACCTTC. This gives the protein CASSYRETGYGYTF.